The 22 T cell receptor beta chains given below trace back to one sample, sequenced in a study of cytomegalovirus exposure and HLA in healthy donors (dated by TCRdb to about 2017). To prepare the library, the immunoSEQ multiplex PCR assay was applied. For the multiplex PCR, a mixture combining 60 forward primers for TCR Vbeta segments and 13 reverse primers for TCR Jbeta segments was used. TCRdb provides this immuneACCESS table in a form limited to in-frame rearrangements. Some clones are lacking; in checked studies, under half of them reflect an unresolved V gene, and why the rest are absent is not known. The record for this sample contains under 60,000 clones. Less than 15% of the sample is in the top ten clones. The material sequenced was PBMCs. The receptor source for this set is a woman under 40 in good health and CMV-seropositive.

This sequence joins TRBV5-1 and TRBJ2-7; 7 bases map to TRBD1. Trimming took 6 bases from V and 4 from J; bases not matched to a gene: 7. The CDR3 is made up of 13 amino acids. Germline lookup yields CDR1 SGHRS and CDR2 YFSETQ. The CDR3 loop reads CASTQGEGYEQYF. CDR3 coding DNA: TGCGCCAGCACCCAGGGGGAAGGGTACGAGCAGTACTTC.

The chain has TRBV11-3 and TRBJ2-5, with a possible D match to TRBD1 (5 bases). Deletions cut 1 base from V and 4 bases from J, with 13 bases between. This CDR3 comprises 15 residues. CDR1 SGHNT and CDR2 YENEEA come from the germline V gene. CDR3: CASSLGFGQGETQYF. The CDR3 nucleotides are TGTGCCAGCAGCTTAGGTTTTGGTCAGGGAGAGACCCAGTACTTC.

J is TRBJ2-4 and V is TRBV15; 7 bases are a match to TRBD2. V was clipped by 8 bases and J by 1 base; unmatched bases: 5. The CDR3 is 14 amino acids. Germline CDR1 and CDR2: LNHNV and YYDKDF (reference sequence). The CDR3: CATGGEGAKNIQYF. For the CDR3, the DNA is TGTGCCACCGGGGGGGAGGGGGCCAAAAACATTCAGTACTTC.

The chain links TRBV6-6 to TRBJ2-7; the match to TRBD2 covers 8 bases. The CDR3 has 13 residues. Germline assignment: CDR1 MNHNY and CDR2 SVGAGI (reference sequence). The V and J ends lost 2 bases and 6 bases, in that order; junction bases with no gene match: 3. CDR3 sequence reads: CASSYKGLGEQYF. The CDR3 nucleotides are TGTGCCAGCAGTTACAAGGGACTAGGCGAGCAGTACTTC.

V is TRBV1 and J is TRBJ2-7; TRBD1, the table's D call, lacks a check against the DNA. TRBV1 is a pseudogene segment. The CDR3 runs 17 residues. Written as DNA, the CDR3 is TGCACCAGCAGCCAAGGGCCCTTCAGGGGCAGAGCCTACGAGCAGTACTTC. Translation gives CTSSQGPFRGRAYEQYF.

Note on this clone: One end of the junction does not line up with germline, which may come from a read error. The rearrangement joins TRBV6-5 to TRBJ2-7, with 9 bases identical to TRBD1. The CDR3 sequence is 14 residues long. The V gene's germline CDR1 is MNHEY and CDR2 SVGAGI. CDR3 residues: CASSLDRGSNEQYF. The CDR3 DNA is TGTGCCAGCAGCCTGGACAGGGGCTCCAACGAGCAGTACTTC.

CDR3 DNA sequence: TGTGCCAGCATTGCAGGCCGCTCTGGAAACACCATATATTTT. Protein sequence: CASIAGRSGNTIYF. V usage is TRBV6-1 and J usage is TRBJ1-3; D is undetermined. This CDR3 has 14 residues. The germline CDR1 and CDR2 sequences are MNHNS and SASEGT. Trimming removed 7 bases from V and 0 bases from J, with 10 bases in between.

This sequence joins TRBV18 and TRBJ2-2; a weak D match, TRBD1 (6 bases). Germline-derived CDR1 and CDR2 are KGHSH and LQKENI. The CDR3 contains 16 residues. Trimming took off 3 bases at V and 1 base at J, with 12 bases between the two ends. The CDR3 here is CASSPTGTRNTGELFF. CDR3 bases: TGTGCCAGCTCACCGACCGGGACAAGGAACACCGGGGAGCTGTTTTTT.

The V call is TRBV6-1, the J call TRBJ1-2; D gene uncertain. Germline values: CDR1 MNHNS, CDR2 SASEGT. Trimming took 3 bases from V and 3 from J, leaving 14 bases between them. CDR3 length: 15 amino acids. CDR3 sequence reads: CASSDPSGEHYGYTF. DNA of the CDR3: TGTGCCAGCAGTGACCCGAGCGGGGAACACTATGGCTACACCTTC.

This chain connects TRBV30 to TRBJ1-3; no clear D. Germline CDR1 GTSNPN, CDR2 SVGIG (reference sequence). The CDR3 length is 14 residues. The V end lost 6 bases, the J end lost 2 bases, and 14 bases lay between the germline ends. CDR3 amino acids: CACSALRTGNTIYF. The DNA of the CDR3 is TGTGCCTGTAGCGCGTTAAGAACTGGAAACACCATATATTTT. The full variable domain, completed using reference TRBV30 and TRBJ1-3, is SQTIHQWPATLVQPVGSPLSLECTVEGTSNPNLYWYRQAAGRGLQLLFYSVGIGQISSEVPQNLSASRPQDRQFILSSKKLLLSDSGFYLCACSALRTGNTIYFGEGSWLTVV.

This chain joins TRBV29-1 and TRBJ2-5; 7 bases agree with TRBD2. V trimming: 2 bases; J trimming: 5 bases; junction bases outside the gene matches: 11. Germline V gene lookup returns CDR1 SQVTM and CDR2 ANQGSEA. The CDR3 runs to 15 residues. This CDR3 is CSVEPTAGLGETQYF. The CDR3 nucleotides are TGCAGCGTTGAACCTACAGCGGGGTTGGGGGAGACCCAGTACTTC.

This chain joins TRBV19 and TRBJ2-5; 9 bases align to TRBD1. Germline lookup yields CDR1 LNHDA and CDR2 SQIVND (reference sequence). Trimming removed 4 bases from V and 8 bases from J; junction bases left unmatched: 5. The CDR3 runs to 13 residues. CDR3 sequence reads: CASSTEGQGTQYF. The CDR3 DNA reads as TGTGCCAGTAGTACGGAGGGACAGGGAACCCAGTACTTC.

The DNA of the CDR3 is TGTGCCAGCGGAGATGGACTAGCCGGCGACGAGCAGTACTTC. Translating it yields CASGDGLAGDEQYF. The chain joins TRBV10-3 to TRBJ2-7, with 8 bases matching TRBD2. This CDR3 contains 14 residues. Looked up from germline, CDR1 is ENHRY and CDR2 is SYGVKD. V shed 10 bases, J shed 5 bases, and the junction held 13 bases outside the gene matches.

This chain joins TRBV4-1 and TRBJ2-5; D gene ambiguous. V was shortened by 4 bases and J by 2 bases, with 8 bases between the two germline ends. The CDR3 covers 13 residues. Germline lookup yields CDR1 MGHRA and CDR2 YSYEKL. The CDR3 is CASSRQQQETQYF. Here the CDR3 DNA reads TGCGCCAGCAGCCGACAACAACAAGAGACCCAGTACTTC.

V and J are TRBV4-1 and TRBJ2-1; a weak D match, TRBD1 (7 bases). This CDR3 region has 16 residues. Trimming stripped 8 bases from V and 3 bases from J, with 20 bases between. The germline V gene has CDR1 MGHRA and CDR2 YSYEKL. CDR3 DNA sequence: TGCGCCAGCTCTCGGGGGAGGACAGGAAACTACAATGAGCAGTTCTTC. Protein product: CASSRGRTGNYNEQFF.

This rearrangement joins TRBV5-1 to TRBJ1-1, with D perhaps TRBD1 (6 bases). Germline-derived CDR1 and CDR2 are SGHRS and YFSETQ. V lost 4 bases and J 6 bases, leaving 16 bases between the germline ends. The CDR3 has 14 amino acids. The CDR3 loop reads CASSAGGGRAEAFF. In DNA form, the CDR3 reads TGCGCCAGCAGCGCGGGCGGGGGCCGGGCTGAAGCTTTCTTT.

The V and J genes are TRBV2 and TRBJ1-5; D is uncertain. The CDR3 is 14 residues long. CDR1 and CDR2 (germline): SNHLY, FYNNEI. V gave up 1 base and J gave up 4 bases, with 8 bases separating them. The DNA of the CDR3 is TGTGCCAGCAGTGAAGAGGGAGGGAATCAGCCCCAGCATTTT. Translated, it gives CASSEEGGNQPQHF.

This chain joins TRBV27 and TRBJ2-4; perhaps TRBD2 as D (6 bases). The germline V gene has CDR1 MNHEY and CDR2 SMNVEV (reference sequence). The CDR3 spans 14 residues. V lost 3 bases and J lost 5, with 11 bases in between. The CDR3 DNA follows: TGTGCCAGCAGTTTGGGGACTGTAGAAAACATTCAGTACTTC. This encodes CASSLGTVENIQYF.

DNA for the CDR3: TGTGCCAGCAGTTACGGGTCGGAGAGGTGGAACACTGAAGCTTTCTTT. Its translation: CASSYGSERWNTEAFF. The chain combines TRBV6-5 with TRBJ1-1; D not resolved. CDR3 length: 16 residues. V lost 2 bases to trimming and J lost 1 base, with 14 bases between them. Germline assignment: CDR1 MNHEY and CDR2 SVGAGI.

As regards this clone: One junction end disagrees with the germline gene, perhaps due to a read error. CDR3 loop: CARSSGETQYF. The CDR3 coding sequence is TGTGCCAGAAGCTCAGGGGAGACCCAGTACTTC. V gene TRBV5-4 combines with J gene TRBJ2-5, with D possibly matching TRBD1 (5 bases). The V gene's germline CDR1 is SGHNT and CDR2 YYREEE (reference sequence). The length of the CDR3 is 11 residues.

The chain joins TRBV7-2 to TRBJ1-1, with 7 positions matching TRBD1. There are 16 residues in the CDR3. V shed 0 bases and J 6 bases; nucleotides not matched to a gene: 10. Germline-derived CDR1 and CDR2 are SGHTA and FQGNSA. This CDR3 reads CASSLATGAARAEAFF. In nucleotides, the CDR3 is TGTGCCAGCAGCTTAGCAACAGGGGCGGCCAGAGCTGAAGCTTTCTTT.

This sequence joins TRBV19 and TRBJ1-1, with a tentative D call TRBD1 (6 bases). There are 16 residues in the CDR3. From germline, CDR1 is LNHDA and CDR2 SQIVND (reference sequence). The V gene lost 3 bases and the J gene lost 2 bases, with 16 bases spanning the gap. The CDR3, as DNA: TGTGCCAGTAGTATCAGGGAAACAGGGTCTAACACTGAAGCTTTCTTT. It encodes CASSIRETGSNTEAFF.